The clone carrying this TCR beta chain was seen once. Lacking the conserved final phenylalanine or tryptophan, this CDR3 likely reflects a read error. The limits of the CDR3 on the DNA are not certain, so only TCRdb's listed CDR3 is given. The data stem from a study of T cells in Graves' hyperthyroidism and ophthalmopathy. Researchers amplified the TCR beta CDR3 regions from RNA transcripts. The HTBI set primed first-round TCR CDR3 RT-PCR. TCRdb processed the multiplex PCR reads anew with MiXCR; each CDR3 protein has one entry. This sample carries around 300,000 distinct CDR3 sequences, roughly an eighth of them seen once, and the ten largest clones take 7.9%. The TCR originated in a woman in her forties with Graves' hyperthyroidism. Input material: blood.

CDR3 protein: CASSTNRDQPEHL. J is TRBJ1-5 and V is TRBV18; the table's D call TRBD1 went unverified against the DNA. Germline loops: CDR1 KGHSH, CDR2 LQKENI. From its first to its last residue, the CDR3 has 13 amino acids.